The source of this T cell receptor (beta chain) is a study of blood T cells in healthy people across ages. General observations from the study: Shifts in expanded clonotypes may have been confounded by donor CMV status, which was unknown.

Of note for this clonotype: No antigen is known for it.

Per sample, extraction of total RNA gave at least 5.5 micrograms in every case. A second roughly 6 to 12 cycle PCR used barcoded and J-beta primers. TCRdb itself ran the 5' RACE reads through MiXCR, one entry per CDR3 protein. In the table there are some 730,000 distinct CDR3 sequences, 22% of which are singletons. This CDR3 is built from 15 residues. CDR1 and CDR2 (germline): ENHRY, SYGVKD. The trim removed 6 bases at V and 6 bases at J, leaving 9 bases unmatched. The TCR sequence derives from a man aged 70 or older in good health. The chain couples TRBV10-3 to TRBJ1-3; TRBD1 matches 9 bases. The sequencing input was blood. Here the CDR3 reads CAIRPDRGALNTIYF. The CDR3 DNA sequence: TGTGCCATCAGGCCGGACAGGGGAGCTCTAAACACCATATATTTT.